A selection of T cell receptor beta chains follows, all from one sample in a study of vaccination and CD4 T cells after COVID-19. Each CDR3 protein gets one entry after TCRdb re-called the PCR reads with MiXCR. The data hold 14,000 or so distinct CDR3 sequences, with roughly 31% observed a single time. These TCRs are of unknown antigen specificity. The sequencing input was cultured CD4+ T cells from blood. The receptors here all came from a human donor with COVID-19. CDR3s include the opening cysteine and the closing phenylalanine or tryptophan.

CDR3 protein: CASSQDRNAGNTIYF
V gene: TRBV4-2
J gene: TRBJ1-3

CDR3 protein: CASSSQSTFYSNQPQHF
V gene: TRBV2
J gene: TRBJ1-5

CDR3 protein: CSGRVAGAYEQYF
V gene: TRBV20-1
J gene: TRBJ2-7

CDR3 protein: CARGRKLQETQYF
V gene: TRBV23-1
J gene: TRBJ2-5

CDR3 protein: CSARGAQGAFSPLHF
V gene: TRBV20-1
J gene: TRBJ1-6

CDR3 protein: CASLGDRSAHEQYF
V gene: TRBV6-2/TRBV6-3
J gene: TRBJ2-7

CDR3 protein: CSARSSGGTPFEQYF
V gene: TRBV20-1
J gene: TRBJ2-3

CDR3 protein: CASSLASRGAGNTIYF
V gene: TRBV12-3/TRBV12-4
J gene: TRBJ1-3

CDR3 protein: CASRDRVTYNEQFF
V gene: TRBV6-1
J gene: TRBJ2-1

CDR3 protein: CSASAGQGFVGNQPQHF
V gene: TRBV20-1
J gene: TRBJ1-5

CDR3 protein: CASRAWDRGLGEQYF
V gene: TRBV6-1
J gene: TRBJ2-7

CDR3 protein: CASSRPYSNQPQHF
V gene: TRBV19
J gene: TRBJ1-5

CDR3 protein: CASSNPGQGAVMSTEAFF
V gene: TRBV19
J gene: TRBJ1-1

CDR3 protein: CASSESRGGDAEAFF
V gene: TRBV2
J gene: TRBJ1-1

CDR3 protein: CASSPLQGAYGYTF
V gene: TRBV18
J gene: TRBJ1-2

CDR3 protein: CATSDFAADYGYTF
V gene: TRBV24-1
J gene: TRBJ1-2

CDR3 protein: CASSSRTGENVQYF
V gene: TRBV7-2
J gene: TRBJ2-4

CDR3 protein: CASSPTGAGEKLFF
V gene: TRBV7-2
J gene: TRBJ1-4

CDR3 protein: CSAGTGNFGGYTF
V gene: TRBV20-1
J gene: TRBJ1-2

CDR3 protein: CASSPIPGGPSGNTIYF
V gene: TRBV18
J gene: TRBJ1-3

CDR3 protein: CASSLQWGSNQPQHF
V gene: TRBV6-2/TRBV6-3
J gene: TRBJ1-5

CDR3 protein: CASSPHRDLNTEAFF
V gene: TRBV9
J gene: TRBJ1-1

CDR3 protein: CASSGQGARLRYEQYF
V gene: TRBV6-1
J gene: TRBJ2-7

CDR3 protein: CASSSLAGAGFGTQYF
V gene: TRBV6-1
J gene: TRBJ2-5

CDR3 protein: CASSLVTGGESGYTF
V gene: TRBV7-6
J gene: TRBJ1-2

CDR3 protein: CASSESNRDTGELFF
V gene: TRBV10-2
J gene: TRBJ2-2

CDR3 protein: CASSYLPSNQPQHF
V gene: TRBV6-5
J gene: TRBJ1-5

CDR3 protein: CASSGDTLSSYNSPLHF
V gene: TRBV19
J gene: TRBJ1-6

CDR3 protein: CASSPITGDNEQFF
V gene: TRBV18
J gene: TRBJ2-1

CDR3 protein: CASSSHRNYGYTF
V gene: TRBV12-3/TRBV12-4
J gene: TRBJ1-2

CDR3 protein: CASSRDRAGYTF
V gene: TRBV11-3
J gene: TRBJ1-2

CDR3 protein: CASSEYYYEQYF
V gene: TRBV25-1
J gene: TRBJ2-7

CDR3 protein: CASRRDRRSTGELFF
V gene: TRBV6-1
J gene: TRBJ2-2

CDR3 protein: CASSSLTGTGFRNYGYTF
V gene: TRBV5-1
J gene: TRBJ1-2

CDR3 protein: CASSEAGGQAKWAEAFF
V gene: TRBV2
J gene: TRBJ1-1

CDR3 protein: CATQGGWYEQYF
V gene: TRBV21-1
J gene: TRBJ2-7

CDR3 protein: CASPTEAFF
V gene: TRBV19
J gene: TRBJ1-1

CDR3 protein: CASSFGRRGGRVGELFF
V gene: TRBV7-2
J gene: TRBJ2-2

CDR3 protein: CASSSSTGGGSYEQYF
V gene: TRBV5-1
J gene: TRBJ2-7

CDR3 protein: CASNLGQANQPQHF
V gene: TRBV7-8
J gene: TRBJ1-5

CDR3 protein: CASSISIQETQYF
V gene: TRBV19
J gene: TRBJ2-5

CDR3 protein: CASSVGQGIYEQYF
V gene: TRBV10-2
J gene: TRBJ2-7

CDR3 protein: CASRLGAWGSYEQYF
V gene: TRBV2
J gene: TRBJ2-7

CDR3 protein: CSARGASGVVDTQYF
V gene: TRBV20-1
J gene: TRBJ2-3

CDR3 protein: CSARVPGTKPEQYF
V gene: TRBV20-1
J gene: TRBJ2-7

CDR3 protein: CASSYTGGEQYF
V gene: TRBV6-5
J gene: TRBJ2-7

CDR3 protein: CATMGEYSYEQYF
V gene: TRBV24-1
J gene: TRBJ2-7

CDR3 protein: CASGLGQGERYGYTF
V gene: TRBV12-5
J gene: TRBJ1-2

CDR3 protein: CASSPRQMNNSPLHF
V gene: TRBV7-2
J gene: TRBJ1-6

CDR3 protein: CATSPGGAAYNEQFF
V gene: TRBV7-8
J gene: TRBJ2-1